The clone carrying this T cell receptor beta chain was picked up many times. Authors of the study amplified TCR beta CDR3 regions from RNA transcripts. TCR CDR3 underwent first-round RT-PCR with the HTBI primer set. TCRdb called the multiplex PCR reads again in MiXCR, with one record for every CDR3 protein. The sample carries roughly 660,000 distinct CDR3 sequences, approximately 15% recorded once. Germline loops: CDR1 SNHLY, CDR2 FYNNEI. V was clipped by 7 bases and J by 3 bases, with 16 bases between them. The length of the CDR3 is 14 residues. This entry comes from a study of T cells in Graves' hyperthyroidism and ophthalmopathy.

The sequence was collected from a man aged 50 or older with Graves' hyperthyroidism. The sequencing sample was made of blood. The chain employs TRBV2 and TRBJ2-7, with a weak D call TRBD1 (6 bases). CDR3 bases: TGTGCCAGCAAACAGCCAGGGGATTACTACGAGCAGTACTTC. It is translated as CASKQPGDYYEQYF.